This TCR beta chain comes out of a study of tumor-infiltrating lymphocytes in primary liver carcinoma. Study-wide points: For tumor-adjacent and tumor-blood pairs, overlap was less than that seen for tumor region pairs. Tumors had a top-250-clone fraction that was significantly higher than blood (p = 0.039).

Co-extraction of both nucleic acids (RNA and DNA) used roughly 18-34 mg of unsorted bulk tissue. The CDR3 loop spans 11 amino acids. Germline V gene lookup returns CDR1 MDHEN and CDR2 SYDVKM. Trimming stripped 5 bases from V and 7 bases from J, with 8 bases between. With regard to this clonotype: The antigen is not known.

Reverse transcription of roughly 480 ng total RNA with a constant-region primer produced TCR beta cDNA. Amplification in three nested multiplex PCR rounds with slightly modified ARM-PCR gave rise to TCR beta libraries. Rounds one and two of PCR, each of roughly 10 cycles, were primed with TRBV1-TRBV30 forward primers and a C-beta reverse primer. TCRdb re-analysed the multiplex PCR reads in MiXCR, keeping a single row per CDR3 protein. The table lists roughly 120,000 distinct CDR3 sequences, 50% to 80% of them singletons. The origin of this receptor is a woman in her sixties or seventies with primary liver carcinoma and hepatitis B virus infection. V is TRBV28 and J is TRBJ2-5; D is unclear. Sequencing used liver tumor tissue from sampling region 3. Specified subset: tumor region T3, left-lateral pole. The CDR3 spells CASSLVGTQYF. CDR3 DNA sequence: TGTGCCAGCAGTCTAGTGGGGACCCAGTACTTC.